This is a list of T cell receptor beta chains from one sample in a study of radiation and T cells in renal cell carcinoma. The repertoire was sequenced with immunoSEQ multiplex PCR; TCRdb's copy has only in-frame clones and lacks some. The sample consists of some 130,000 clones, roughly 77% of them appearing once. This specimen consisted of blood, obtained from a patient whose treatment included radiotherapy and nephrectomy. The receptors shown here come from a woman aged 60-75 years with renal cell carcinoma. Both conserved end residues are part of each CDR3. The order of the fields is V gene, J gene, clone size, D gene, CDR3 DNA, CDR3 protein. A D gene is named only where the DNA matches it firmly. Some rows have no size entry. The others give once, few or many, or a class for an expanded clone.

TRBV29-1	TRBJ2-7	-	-	TGCAGCGTTGAAGGCATCAGGGGCTCGGACGAGCAGTACTTC	CSVEGIRGSDEQYF
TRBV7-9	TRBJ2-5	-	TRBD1	TGTGCCAGCAGCGTTGGGGACAGAGCTATGGAGCAGTACTTC	CASSVGDRAMEQYF
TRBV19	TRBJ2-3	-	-	TGTGCCAGTAGTATAGGTCGACGCACAGATACGCAGTATTTT	CASSIGRRTDTQYF
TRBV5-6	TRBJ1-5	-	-	TGTGCCAGCAGCCGGCGTGGCTTAGGCAATCAGCCCCAGCATTTT	CASSRRGLGNQPQHF
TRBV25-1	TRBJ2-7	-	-	TGTGCCAGCAGTGACCTGTGGGTGGGGCGACGCGAGCAGTACTTC	CASSDLWVGRREQYF
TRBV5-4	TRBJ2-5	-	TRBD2	TGTGCCAGCAGCCGCGGACTAGCGGGGGGGCAGGGAGAGACCCAGTACTTC	CASSRGLAGGQGETQYF
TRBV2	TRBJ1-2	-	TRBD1	TGTGCCAGCAGTCGAACAGGGGACCAAGGCTACACCTTC	CASSRTGDQGYTF
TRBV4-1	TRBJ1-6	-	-	TGCGCCAGCAGCCAAGTCGGGCAGGGGCTGGATTCACCCCTCCACTTT	CASSQVGQGLDSPLHF
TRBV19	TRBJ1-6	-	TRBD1	TGTGCCAGTAGTCCCCGGGACAGGGGCTCACCCCTCCACTTT	CASSPRDRGSPLHF
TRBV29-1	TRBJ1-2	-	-	TGCAGCGTTGAGGGTGGAGTGGATTCTAACTATGGCTACACCTTC	CSVEGGVDSNYGYTF
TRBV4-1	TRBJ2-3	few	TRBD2	TGCGCCAGCAGCCTTGCTGGACTAGCGAAGACAGATACGCAGTATTTT	CASSLAGLAKTDTQYF
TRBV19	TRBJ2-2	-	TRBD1	TGTGCCAGTAGTCCCGGGACAGGGGGCGAAACCGGGGAGCTGTTTTTT	CASSPGTGGETGELFF
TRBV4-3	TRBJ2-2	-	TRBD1	TGCGCCAGCAGCCCCGGACAGGGGGCGACCGGGGAGCTGTTTTTT	CASSPGQGATGELFF
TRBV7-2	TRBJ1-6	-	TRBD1	TGTGCCAGCAGCCTCTCAGGGGGGATTTATAATTCACCCCTCCACTTT	CASSLSGGIYNSPLHF
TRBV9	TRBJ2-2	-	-	TGTGCCAGCAGCGTGGGACCGGGCGCCTCTAACACCGGGGAGCTGTTTTTT	CASSVGPGASNTGELFF
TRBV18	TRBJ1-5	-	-	TGTGCCAGCTCACAGCCCGGGTTGAATCAGCCCCAGCATTTT	CASSQPGLNQPQHF
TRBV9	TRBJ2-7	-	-	TGTGCCAGCAGCCCTTCCCCGGGTGGCTCCTACGAGCAGTACTTC	CASSPSPGGSYEQYF
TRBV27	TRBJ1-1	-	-	TGTGCCAGCGGAGGGATTGGCGAAGCTTTCTTT	CASGGIGEAFF
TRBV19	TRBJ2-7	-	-	TGTGCCAGTACCCCAGGAGTCCACTACGAGCAGTACTTC	CASTPGVHYEQYF
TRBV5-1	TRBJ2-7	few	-	TGCGCCAGCAGCTTGGGAACCCTCTTGTACGAGCAGTACTTC	CASSLGTLLYEQYF
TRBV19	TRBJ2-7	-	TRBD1	TGTGCCAGTAGTACCGGACAGGCAGGAGAGCAGTACTTC	CASSTGQAGEQYF
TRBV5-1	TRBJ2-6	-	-	TGCGCCAGCAGCTTGATCTTGGCCACCTCTGGGGCCAACGTCCTGACTTTC	CASSLILATSGANVLTF
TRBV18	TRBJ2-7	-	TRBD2	TGTGCCAGCTCACCACTCGGGCTAGCGGACTACGAGCAGTACTTC	CASSPLGLADYEQYF
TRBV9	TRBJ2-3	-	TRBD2	TGTGCCAGCAGCGTACCCACTAGCGGGGGCCTCACAGATACGCAGTATTTT	CASSVPTSGGLTDTQYF
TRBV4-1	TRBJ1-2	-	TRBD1	TGCGCCAGCAGCCAGTCGACAGGGGCGACCTATGGCTACACCTTC	CASSQSTGATYGYTF
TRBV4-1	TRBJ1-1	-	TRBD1	TGCGCCAGCAGTGAGGACAGGGACACTGAAGCTTTCTTT	CASSEDRDTEAFF
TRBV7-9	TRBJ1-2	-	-	TGTGCCAGCAGCTCCCCAGGAGGCGTCTATGGCTACACCTTC	CASSSPGGVYGYTF
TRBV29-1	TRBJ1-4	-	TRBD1	TGCAGCGTCGATCGGACAGGGTCGACTGAAAAACTGTTTTTT	CSVDRTGSTEKLFF
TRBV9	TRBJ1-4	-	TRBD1	TGTGCCAGCAGCGTTACAGGGGCTAATGAAAAACTGTTTTTT	CASSVTGANEKLFF
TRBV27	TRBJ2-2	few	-	TGTGCCAGCAGTTTATCCGCCGGGGAGCTGTTTTTT	CASSLSAGELFF
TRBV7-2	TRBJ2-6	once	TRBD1	TGTGCCAGCAGTCCGACAGGGACCGCCTCTGGGGCCAACGTCCTGACTTTC	CASSPTGTASGANVLTF
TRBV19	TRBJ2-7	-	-	TGTGCCAGTAGCCCATCAGGGACCCCCGTAGAGCAGTACTTC	CASSPSGTPVEQYF
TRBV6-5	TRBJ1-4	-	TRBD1	TGTGCCAGCAGTTCCCCCGGACAGGGGACATATGAAAAACTGTTTTTT	CASSSPGQGTYEKLFF